The clone carrying this T cell receptor beta chain was detected many times. A TCRbeta library incorporating unique molecular identifiers was prepared. MiXCR, run by TCRdb on the PCR reads, gives a single entry per CDR3 protein. The data contain 250,000 to 300,000 distinct CDR3 sequences, more than 9% of them singletons. This sample is drawn from a study of T-cell reconstitution after alpha-beta-depleted transplantation in children. The starting material was peripheral blood, obtained 180 days after TCRalphabeta/CD19-depleted stem cell transplant. This TCR came from a male patient aged 2 to 9 who had a stem cell transplant for chronic granulomatous disease, so the T cells may come from the graft donor.

Here the CDR3 reads CASSPHRLRAQETQYF. CDR3 bases: TGTGCCAGCAGCCCCCACAGGTTAAGGGCCCAAGAGACCCAGTACTTC. The V and J genes are TRBV7-8 and TRBJ2-5, with TRBD1 as a possible D gene (5 bases). This CDR3 spans 16 amino acids. The germline gives CDR1 SGHVS, CDR2 FQNEAQ. V lost 5 bases, J lost 1 base, and 17 bases lay in between.